This T cell receptor beta chain comes out of a study of T cell responses to AZD1222 COVID-19 vaccine. The data were produced by immunoSEQ multiplex PCR, yet TCRdb's version contains in-frame clones alone and is incomplete. The sample consists of over 75,000 clones, approximately 90% of them appearing once. V was clipped by 4 bases and J by 1 base, with 11 bases between them. Germline CDR1 SGHNT, CDR2 YYREEE (reference sequence). This CDR3 comprises 14 residues. The sequence was collected from an adult who received the AZD1222 COVID-19 vaccine. The input for sequencing was peripheral blood, taken 28 days after the second AZD1222 dose. The rearrangement uses TRBV5-4 and TRBJ2-5; D remains unclear. CDR3 coding DNA: TGTGCCAGCAGCCCCGAGCAGGCCCAAGAGACCCAGTACTTC. Translating gives CASSPEQAQETQYF.